The 6 T cell receptor beta chains given below trace back to one sample, sequenced in a study of graft-versus-host responses after intestinal transplantation. Only in-frame clones appear in the TCRdb table, and some are missing; sequencing was by immunoSEQ multiplex PCR. The table lists under 150,000 clones, 90% to 95% of them singletons. Their antigen targets remain unknown. Material: unstimulated CD4+ T cells sorted from spleen or lymph node cells, obtained before intestinal transplant. The origin of the receptors is a human donor who received an intestinal transplant.

The rearrangement joins TRBV6-5 to TRBJ1-1; D gene uncertain. The CDR3 is 13 amino acids. Deletions cut 6 bases from V and 1 base from J, with 9 bases between. Germline V CDR1 and CDR2: MNHEY, SVGAGI. The CDR3 bases are TGTGCCAGCAGCTTCGGGCAGAACACTGAAGCTTTCTTT. It is translated as CASSFGQNTEAFF.

The rearrangement joins TRBV6-1 to TRBJ1-3; D remains unclear. Trimming pared 5 bases from V and 0 bases from J, leaving 11 bases between. In germline, CDR1 is MNHNS, CDR2 SASEGT. CDR3 length: 15 residues. In DNA, the CDR3 is TGTGCCAGCAGTCGACACAGCAGCTCTGGAAACACCATATATTTT. Amino acids: CASSRHSSSGNTIYF.

The V call is TRBV29-1, the J call TRBJ2-7; 7 bases align to TRBD1. Germline V gives CDR1 SQVTM, CDR2 ANQGSEA. This CDR3 region has 12 residues. With 4 bases clipped from V and 4 bases from J, the junction kept 4 bases outside the gene matches. In DNA, the CDR3 is TGCAGCGTTGGAGGGGGCGGATACGAGCAGTACTTC. Translated: CSVGGGGYEQYF.

V usage is TRBV6-6 and J usage is TRBJ2-6, with a tentative D call TRBD1 (6 bases). The CDR3 extends over 16 amino acids. CDR1 is MNHNY and CDR2 is SVGAGI in the germline V gene (reference sequence). V gave up 6 bases and J gave up 0 bases, with 12 bases separating them. This chain's CDR3 is CASRRQVLSGANVLTF. CDR3 in DNA: TGTGCCAGCAGACGACAGGTTCTCTCTGGGGCCAACGTCCTGACTTTC.

V gene TRBV19 combines with J gene TRBJ1-3; possible D gene TRBD1, 5 bases. Germline CDR1 is LNHDA and CDR2 is SQIVND (reference sequence). The CDR3 runs to 14 residues. Trimming shortened V by 5 bases and J by 4 bases, and 12 bases separated the two germline ends. The CDR3 region is CASSDGAKGNTIYF. The CDR3 coding sequence is TGTGCCAGTAGTGACGGGGCTAAGGGAAACACCATATATTTT.

This chain links TRBV7-3 with TRBJ2-5, with TRBD1 as a possible D gene (5 bases). The CDR3 runs to 13 residues. V lost 3 bases to trimming and J lost 2 bases, with 7 bases between them. Germline V gene data show CDR1 as SGHTA and CDR2 as FQGTGA. CDR3 DNA: TGTGCCAGCAGCTTTACAGGACAAGAGACCCAGTACTTC. Translated: CASSFTGQETQYF. Full variable domain (rest looked up from reference TRBV7-3 and TRBJ2-5): GAGVSQTPSNKVTEKGKYVELRCDPISGHTALYWYRQSLGQGPEFLIYFQGTGAADDSGLPNDRFFAVRPEGSVSTLKIQRTERGDSAVYLCASSFTGQETQYFGPGTRLLVL.